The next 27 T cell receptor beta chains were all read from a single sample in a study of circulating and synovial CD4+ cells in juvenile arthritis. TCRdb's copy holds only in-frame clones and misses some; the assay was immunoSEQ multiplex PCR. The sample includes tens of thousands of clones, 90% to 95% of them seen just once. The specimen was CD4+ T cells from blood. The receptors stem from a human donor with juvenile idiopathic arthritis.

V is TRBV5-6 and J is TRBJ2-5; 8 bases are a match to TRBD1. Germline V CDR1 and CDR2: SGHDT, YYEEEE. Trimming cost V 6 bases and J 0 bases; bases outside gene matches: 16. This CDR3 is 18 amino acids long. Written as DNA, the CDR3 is TGTGCCAGCAACAACCCTGGGGGCAGGGGGCTGTACCAAGAGACCCAGTACTTC. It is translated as CASNNPGGRGLYQETQYF.

The CDR3 DNA follows: TGTGCCAGCAGCGCCCCCGGGACAGGGTCTCGCGAGCAGTACTTC. It yields the protein CASSAPGTGSREQYF. V and J are TRBV5-4 and TRBJ2-7, with 9 bases fitting TRBD1. The CDR3 has 15 amino acids. Germline V gene data show CDR1 as SGHNT and CDR2 as YYREEE (reference sequence). Trimming at V came to 4 bases and at J to 6 bases, leaving 11 bases not matched to a gene.

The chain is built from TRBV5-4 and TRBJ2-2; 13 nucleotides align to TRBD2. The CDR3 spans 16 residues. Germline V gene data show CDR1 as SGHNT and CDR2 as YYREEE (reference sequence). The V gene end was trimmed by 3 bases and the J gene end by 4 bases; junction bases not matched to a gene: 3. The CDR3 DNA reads TGTGCCAGCAGCTGGACTAGCGGGGGAAGCACCGGGGAGCTGTTTTTT. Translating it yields CASSWTSGGSTGELFF. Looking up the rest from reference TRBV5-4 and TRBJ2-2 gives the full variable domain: ETGVTQSPTHLIKTRGQQVTLRCSSQSGHNTVSWYQQALGQGPQFIFQYYREEENGRGNFPPRFSGLQFPNYSSELNVNALELDDSALYLCASSWTSGGSTGELFFGEGSRLTVL.

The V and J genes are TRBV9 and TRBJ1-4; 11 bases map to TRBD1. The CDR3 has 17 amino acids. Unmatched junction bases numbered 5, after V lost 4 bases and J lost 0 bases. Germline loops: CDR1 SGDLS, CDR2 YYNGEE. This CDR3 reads CASSRGQGAATNEKLFF. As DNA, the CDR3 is TGTGCCAGCAGCCGAGGACAGGGGGCTGCAACTAATGAAAAACTGTTTTTT. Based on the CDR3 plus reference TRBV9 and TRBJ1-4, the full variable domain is DSGVTQTPKHLITATGQRVTLRCSPRSGDLSVYWYQQSLDQGLQFLIQYYNGEERAKGNILERFSAQQFPDLHSELNLSSLELGDSALYFCASSRGQGAATNEKLFFGSGTQLSVL.

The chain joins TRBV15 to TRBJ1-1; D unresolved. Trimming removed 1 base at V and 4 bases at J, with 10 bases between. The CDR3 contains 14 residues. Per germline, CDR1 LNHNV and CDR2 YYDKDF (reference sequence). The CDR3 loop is CATSRAPAGTEAFF. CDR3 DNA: TGTGCCACCAGCAGAGCTCCGGCAGGCACTGAAGCTTTCTTT.

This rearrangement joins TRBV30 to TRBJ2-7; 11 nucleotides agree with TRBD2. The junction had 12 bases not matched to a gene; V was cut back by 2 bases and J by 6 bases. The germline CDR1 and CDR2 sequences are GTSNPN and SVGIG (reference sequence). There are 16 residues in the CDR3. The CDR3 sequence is CAWSLDLAGGRGEQYF. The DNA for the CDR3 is TGTGCCTGGAGTTTAGACCTAGCGGGAGGCCGGGGCGAGCAGTACTTC.

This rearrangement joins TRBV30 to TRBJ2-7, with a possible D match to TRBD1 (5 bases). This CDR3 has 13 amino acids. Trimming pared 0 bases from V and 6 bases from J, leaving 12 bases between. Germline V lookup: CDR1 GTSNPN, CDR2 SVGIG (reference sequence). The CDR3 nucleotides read TGTGCCTGGAGTGTTTCCGGAAGGGGCGAGCAGTACTTC. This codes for CAWSVSGRGEQYF.

CDR3: CASRTDNTDTQYF. In DNA, the CDR3 is TGTGCCAGCAGGACAGACAACACAGATACGCAGTATTTT. The J gene is TRBJ2-3, the V gene TRBV2; perhaps TRBD1 as D (5 bases). CDR3 size: 13 residues. V lost 6 bases and J 2 bases, leaving 9 bases between the germline ends. Germline CDR1 is SNHLY and CDR2 is FYNNEI. The whole variable domain, remainder taken from reference TRBV2 and TRBJ2-3, is EPEVTQTPSHQVTQMGQEVILRCVPISNHLYFYWYRQILGQKVEFLVSFYNNEISEKSEIFDDQFSVERPDGSNFTLKIRSTKLEDSAMYFCASRTDNTDTQYFGPGTRLTVL.

CDR3 residues: CASSLAGLAGGNEQFF. The CDR3 nucleotides are TGTGCCAGCAGCTTAGCTGGACTAGCGGGAGGTAATGAGCAGTTCTTC. The chain combines TRBV7-8 with TRBJ2-1, with 14 bases fitting TRBD2. The CDR3 loop spans 16 amino acids. Germline CDR1 and CDR2: SGHVS and FQNEAQ. V lost 0 bases and J lost 7; bases outside the gene matches: 2.

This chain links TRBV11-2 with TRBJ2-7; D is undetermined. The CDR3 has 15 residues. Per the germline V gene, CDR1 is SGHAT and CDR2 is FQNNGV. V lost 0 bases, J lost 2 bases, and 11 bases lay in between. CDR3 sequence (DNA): TGTGCCAGCAGCTTAGAGATGGGCACCGCCTACGAGCAGTACTTC. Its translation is CASSLEMGTAYEQYF. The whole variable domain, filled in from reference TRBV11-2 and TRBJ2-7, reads EAGVAQSPRYKIIEKRQSVAFWCNPISGHATLYWYQQILGQGPKLLIQFQNNGVVDDSQLPKDRFSAERLKGVDSTLKIQPAKLEDSAVYLCASSLEMGTAYEQYFGPGTRLTVT.

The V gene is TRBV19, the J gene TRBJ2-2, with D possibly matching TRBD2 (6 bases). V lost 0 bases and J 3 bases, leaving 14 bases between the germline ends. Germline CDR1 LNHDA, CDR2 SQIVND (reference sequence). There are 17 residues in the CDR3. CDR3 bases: TGTGCCAGTAGTATAGATGAGAGCGGGTTTTACACCGGGGAGCTGTTTTTT. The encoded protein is CASSIDESGFYTGELFF.

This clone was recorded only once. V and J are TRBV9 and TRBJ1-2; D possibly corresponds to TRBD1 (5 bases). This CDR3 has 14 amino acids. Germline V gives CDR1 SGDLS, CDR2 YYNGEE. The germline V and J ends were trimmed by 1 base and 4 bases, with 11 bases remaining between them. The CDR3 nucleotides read TGTGCCAGCAGCGTAAGCGGGGCTCCCTATGGCTACACCTTC. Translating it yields CASSVSGAPYGYTF.

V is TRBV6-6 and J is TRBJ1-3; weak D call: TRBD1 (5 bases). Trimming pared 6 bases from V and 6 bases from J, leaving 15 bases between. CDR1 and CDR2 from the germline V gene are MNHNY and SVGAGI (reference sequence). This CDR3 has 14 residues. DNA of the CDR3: TGTGCCAGCAGCCTGATGACGACAGAAAACACCATATATTTT. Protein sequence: CASSLMTTENTIYF.

CDR3: CASSEAWTGNGYTF. The CDR3 coding sequence is TGTGCCAGCAGTGAAGCGTGGACAGGGAACGGCTACACCTTC. The chain recombines TRBV6-1 with TRBJ1-2; TRBD1 agrees at 8 bases. Germline-derived CDR1 and CDR2 are MNHNS and SASEGT. Trimming at V came to 0 bases and at J to 8 bases, leaving 5 bases not matched to a gene. CDR3 length equals 14 residues.

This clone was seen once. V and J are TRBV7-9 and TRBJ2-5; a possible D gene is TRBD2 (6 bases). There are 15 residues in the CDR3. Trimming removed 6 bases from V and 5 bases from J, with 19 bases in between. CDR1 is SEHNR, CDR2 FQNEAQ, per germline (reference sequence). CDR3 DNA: TGTGCCAGCAGACCTGCCGGGGGAAACGGGGAGACCCAGTACTTC. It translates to CASRPAGGNGETQYF.

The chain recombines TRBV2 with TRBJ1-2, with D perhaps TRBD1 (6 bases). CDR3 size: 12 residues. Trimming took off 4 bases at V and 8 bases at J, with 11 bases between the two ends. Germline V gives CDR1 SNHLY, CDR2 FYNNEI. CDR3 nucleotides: TGTGCCAGCAGTGCTACAGGGTACGGCTACACCTTC. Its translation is CASSATGYGYTF.

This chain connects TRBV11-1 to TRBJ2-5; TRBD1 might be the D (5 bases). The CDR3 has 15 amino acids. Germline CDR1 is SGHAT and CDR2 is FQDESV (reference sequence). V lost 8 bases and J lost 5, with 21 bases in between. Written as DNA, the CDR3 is TGTGCCAGCGAACCGACCCCCCAGGGCGAGGAGACCCAGTACTTC. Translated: CASEPTPQGEETQYF.

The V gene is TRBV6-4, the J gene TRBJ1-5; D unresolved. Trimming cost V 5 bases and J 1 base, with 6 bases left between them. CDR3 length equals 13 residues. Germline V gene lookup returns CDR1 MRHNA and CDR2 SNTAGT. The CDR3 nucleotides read TGTGCCAGCAGTCCCGAGAGCAATCAGCCCCAGCATTTT. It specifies CASSPESNQPQHF.

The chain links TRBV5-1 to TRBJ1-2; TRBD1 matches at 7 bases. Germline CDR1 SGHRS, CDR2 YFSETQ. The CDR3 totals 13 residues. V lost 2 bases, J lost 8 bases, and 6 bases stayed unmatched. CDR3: CASSFGQAEGYTF. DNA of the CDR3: TGCGCCAGCAGCTTCGGACAGGCGGAAGGCTACACCTTC.

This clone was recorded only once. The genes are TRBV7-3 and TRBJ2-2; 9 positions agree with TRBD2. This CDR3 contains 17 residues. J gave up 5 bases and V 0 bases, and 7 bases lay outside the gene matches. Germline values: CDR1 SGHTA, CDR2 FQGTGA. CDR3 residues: CASSLTGGRAGTGELFF. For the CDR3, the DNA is TGTGCCAGCAGCTTAACGGGCGGGAGGGCAGGGACCGGGGAGCTGTTTTTT.

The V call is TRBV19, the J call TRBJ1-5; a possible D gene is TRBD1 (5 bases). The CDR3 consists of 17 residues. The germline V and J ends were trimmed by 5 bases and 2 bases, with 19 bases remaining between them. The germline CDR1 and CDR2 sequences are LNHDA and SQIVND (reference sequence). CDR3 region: CASSLSSGGSRNQPQHF. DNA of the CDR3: TGTGCCAGTAGTCTGTCCTCGGGGGGGTCCCGCAATCAGCCCCAGCATTTT.

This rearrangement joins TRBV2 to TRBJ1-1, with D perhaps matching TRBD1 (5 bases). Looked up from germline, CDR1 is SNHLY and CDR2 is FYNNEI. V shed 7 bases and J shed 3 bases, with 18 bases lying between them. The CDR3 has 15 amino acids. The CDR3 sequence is CASIPGPGRDTEAFF. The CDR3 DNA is TGTGCCAGCATCCCAGGGCCGGGTAGGGACACTGAAGCTTTCTTT.

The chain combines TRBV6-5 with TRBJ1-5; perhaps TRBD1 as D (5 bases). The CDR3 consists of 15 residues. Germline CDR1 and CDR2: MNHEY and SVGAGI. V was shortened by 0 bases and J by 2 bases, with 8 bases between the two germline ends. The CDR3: CASSYSKQGNQPQHF. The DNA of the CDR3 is TGTGCCAGCAGTTACTCGAAACAGGGCAATCAGCCCCAGCATTTT.

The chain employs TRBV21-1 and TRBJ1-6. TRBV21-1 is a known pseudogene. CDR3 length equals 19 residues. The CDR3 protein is CASSGEVSRPSSYNSPLHF. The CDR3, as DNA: TGTGCCAGCAGCGGAGAGGTTTCCAGACCCAGCTCCTATAATTCACCCCTCCACTTT.

The CDR3 here is CASSALTSGRVDIQYF. In DNA, the CDR3 is TGTGCCAGCAGTGCCCTGACTAGCGGGAGGGTTGACATTCAGTACTTC. The genes are TRBV2 and TRBJ2-4; 14 bases line up with TRBD2. Looked up from germline, CDR1 is SNHLY and CDR2 is FYNNEI. The CDR3 is 16 residues long. V dropped 4 bases and J dropped 8; count of bases not matched to a gene: 7.

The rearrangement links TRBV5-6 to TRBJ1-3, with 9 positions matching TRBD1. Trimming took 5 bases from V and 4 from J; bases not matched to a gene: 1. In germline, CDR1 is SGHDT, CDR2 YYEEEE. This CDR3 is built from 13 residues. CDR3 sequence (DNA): TGTGCCAGCAGGGGGACAGGGGGAAACACCATATATTTT. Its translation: CASRGTGGNTIYF.

The CDR3, as DNA: TGTGCAAGTCGCTTAGCCCCGGGACAGAAATACAATAGCAATCAGCCCCAGCATTTT. Protein sequence: CASRLAPGQKYNSNQPQHF. J is TRBJ1-5 and V is TRBV12-2; TRBD1 is the table's D call and was not checked against the DNA. TRBV12-2 is termed a pseudogene. The CDR3 consists of 19 residues.